Below, one TCR beta chain is given with its context. CDR3 length equals 12 residues. The germline CDR1 and CDR2 sequences are SEHNR and FQNEAQ (reference sequence). The V gene lost 1 base and the J gene lost 4 bases, with 4 bases spanning the gap. The participants were between about 18 and 90 years old and came from about two dozen US areas. Recovery meant two consecutive negative NP/OP PCR tests, professional clearance, or resolved symptoms. The sample belongs to a study of blood T cell repertoires in COVID-19. In the study overall: From the United States, Italy and Spain came samples of acute and convalescent COVID-19.

Data came from immunoSEQ multiplex PCR; TCRdb stores just in-frame clones and leaves some out. Of about 160,000 clones in the sample, over 70% were seen once. This chain links TRBV7-9 with TRBJ1-2; D unresolved. The sequence came from a woman aged 55-69 years who had recovered from COVID-19. The source material was PBMCs or T cells enriched from blood (not recorded which). CDR3 sequence reads: CASSLGLYGYTF. The DNA for the CDR3 is TGTGCCAGCAGCTTAGGTCTCTATGGCTACACCTTC.